These T cell receptor beta chains were read from a single sample in a study of blood T cell repertoires in COVID-19. The assay was immunoSEQ multiplex PCR, and TCRdb's table has in-frame clones only and misses some. The table includes 20,000 to 25,000 clones, over 85% detected once. Sequenced material: peripheral blood. These receptors were obtained from a woman over 75 with active COVID-19. Each CDR3 is given with its conserved first and last residue.

V	J	CDR3
TRBV5-4	TRBJ1-5	CASSWPGDRLYSNQPQHF
TRBV7-9	TRBJ1-1	CASSLQGADTEAFF
TRBV11-2	TRBJ1-3	CASSLGQGPLTGNTIYF
TRBV6-5	TRBJ1-2	CASRRRQDVYGYTF
TRBV18	TRBJ1-6	CASSRGGAASPLHF
TRBV5-1	TRBJ2-7	CASSLVQGSYEQYF
TRBV19	TRBJ2-2	CASSAPGLVENTGELFF
TRBV6-2/TRBV6-3	TRBJ2-7	CASSWLEGAYEQYF
TRBV30	TRBJ2-1	CAWNQGSGSYNEQFF
TRBV12-5	TRBJ2-3	CASGLVLAGGTDTQYF
TRBV6-5	TRBJ1-1	CASISGGNTEAFF
TRBV15	TRBJ2-2	CATSRGGANTGELFF
TRBV25-1	TRBJ1-2	CASSDLDYGYTF
TRBV7-9	TRBJ2-5	CASSDWEETQYF